Listed below are T cell receptor beta chains from one sample, sequenced in a study of blood T cell repertoires in COVID-19. Sequenced by immunoSEQ multiplex PCR; TCRdb stores in-frame clones only, minus some. The sample includes 20,000 to 25,000 clones, roughly 90% of them seen just once. The sequenced sample consisted of peripheral blood. These receptors all come from a woman older than 75 with active COVID-19. The CDR3 runs from the conserved cysteine through the conserved F or W. The order of the fields is D gene, clone size, CDR3 length, J gene, V gene, CDR3 protein, CDR3 DNA. The D gene is left open where the match is weak. The size of a clone is reported for some rows only, either as once, few or many, or as a class for expanded clones.

D gene: TRBD2
clone size: NA
CDR3 length: 14
J gene: TRBJ2-5
V gene: TRBV5-1
CDR3 protein: CASSLASGAETQYF
CDR3 DNA: TGCGCCAGCAGCTTGGCCAGCGGGGCCGAGACCCAGTACTTC

D gene: NA
clone size: once
CDR3 length: 16
J gene: TRBJ2-3
V gene: TRBV7-2
CDR3 protein: CASSLNRGGGTDTQYF
CDR3 DNA: TGTGCCAGCAGTTTAAATCGTGGGGGCGGCACAGATACGCAGTATTTT

D gene: TRBD1
clone size: NA
CDR3 length: 15
J gene: TRBJ2-7
V gene: TRBV4-2
CDR3 protein: CASSQPGQGVFEQYF
CDR3 DNA: TGTGCCAGCAGCCAACCCGGACAGGGAGTATTCGAGCAGTACTTC

D gene: NA
clone size: NA
CDR3 length: 14
J gene: TRBJ2-3
V gene: TRBV7-3
CDR3 protein: CASSSGFSTDTQYF
CDR3 DNA: TGTGCCAGCAGCTCCGGTTTTAGCACAGATACGCAGTATTTT

D gene: TRBD2
clone size: NA
CDR3 length: 16
J gene: TRBJ2-1
V gene: TRBV7-6
CDR3 protein: CASSLVAGELGNEQFF
CDR3 DNA: TGTGCCAGCAGCTTGGTAGCGGGGGAGCTGGGCAATGAGCAGTTCTTC

D gene: NA
clone size: NA
CDR3 length: 15
J gene: TRBJ2-7
V gene: TRBV7-8
CDR3 protein: CASSATRAGAHEQYF
CDR3 DNA: TGTGCCAGCAGCGCCACGAGGGCAGGGGCCCACGAGCAGTACTTC

D gene: NA
clone size: NA
CDR3 length: 14
J gene: TRBJ1-2
V gene: TRBV6-5
CDR3 protein: CASSEPGGNYGYTF
CDR3 DNA: TGTGCCAGCAGCGAGCCGGGGGGTAACTATGGCTACACCTTC

D gene: NA
clone size: NA
CDR3 length: 15
J gene: TRBJ1-4
V gene: TRBV7-2
CDR3 protein: CASRRASGGNEKLFF
CDR3 DNA: TGTGCCAGCAGACGTGCGTCGGGGGGCAACGAAAAACTGTTTTTT

D gene: TRBD1
clone size: NA
CDR3 length: 14
J gene: TRBJ1-4
V gene: TRBV7-2
CDR3 protein: CASNQGAANEKLFF
CDR3 DNA: TGTGCCAGCAACCAGGGGGCTGCTAATGAAAAACTGTTTTTT

D gene: TRBD1
clone size: NA
CDR3 length: 15
J gene: TRBJ2-2
V gene: TRBV7-2
CDR3 protein: CASSSNRGGTGELFF
CDR3 DNA: TGTGCCAGCAGCTCCAACAGGGGCGGGACCGGGGAGCTGTTTTTT

D gene: NA
clone size: NA
CDR3 length: 14
J gene: TRBJ2-7
V gene: TRBV5-1
CDR3 protein: CASSSWGASYEQYF
CDR3 DNA: TGCGCCAGCAGCTCCTGGGGAGCCTCCTACGAGCAGTACTTC

D gene: TRBD2
clone size: NA
CDR3 length: 16
J gene: TRBJ2-2
V gene: TRBV7-3
CDR3 protein: CASSNALAGGTGELFF
CDR3 DNA: TGTGCCAGCAGCAATGCTCTAGCGGGGGGAACCGGGGAGCTGTTTTTT

D gene: NA
clone size: NA
CDR3 length: 15
J gene: TRBJ1-4
V gene: TRBV5-6
CDR3 protein: CASSYTAATNEKLFF
CDR3 DNA: TGTGCCAGCAGCTACACAGCCGCAACTAATGAAAAACTGTTTTTT

D gene: NA
clone size: NA
CDR3 length: 14
J gene: TRBJ1-5
V gene: TRBV6-6
CDR3 protein: CASTYGGSNQPQHF
CDR3 DNA: TGTGCCAGCACCTACGGGGGGAGCAATCAGCCCCAGCATTTT

D gene: NA
clone size: NA
CDR3 length: 13
J gene: TRBJ1-1
V gene: TRBV6-5
CDR3 protein: CASSWNRNAEAFF
CDR3 DNA: TGTGCCAGCAGTTGGAACAGGAACGCTGAAGCTTTCTTT

D gene: TRBD1
clone size: NA
CDR3 length: 14
J gene: TRBJ1-2
V gene: TRBV15
CDR3 protein: CATSRDRGRFGYTF
CDR3 DNA: TGTGCCACCAGCAGAGATAGGGGGCGATTCGGCTACACCTTC

D gene: NA
clone size: few
CDR3 length: 14
J gene: TRBJ1-2
V gene: TRBV6-6
CDR3 protein: CASSPPGDNYGYTF
CDR3 DNA: TGTGCCAGCAGCCCCCCGGGGGATAACTATGGCTACACCTTC

D gene: NA
clone size: NA
CDR3 length: 15
J gene: TRBJ1-2
V gene: TRBV3-1/TRBV3-2
CDR3 protein: CASSQDLTGRTGYTF
CDR3 DNA: TGTGCCAGCAGCCAAGATCTTACAGGGCGGACTGGCTACACCTTC

D gene: TRBD1
clone size: NA
CDR3 length: 13
J gene: TRBJ1-3
V gene: TRBV19
CDR3 protein: CASGDRAGNTIYF
CDR3 DNA: TGTGCCAGTGGGGACAGGGCAGGAAACACCATATATTTT

D gene: TRBD1
clone size: once
CDR3 length: 13
J gene: TRBJ2-5
V gene: TRBV6-5
CDR3 protein: CASRGTGGETQYF
CDR3 DNA: TGTGCCAGCAGAGGTACAGGGGGGGAGACCCAGTACTTC

D gene: NA
clone size: NA
CDR3 length: 14
J gene: TRBJ1-2
V gene: TRBV7-9
CDR3 protein: CASSFGQTFYGYTF
CDR3 DNA: TGTGCCAGCAGCTTTGGACAGACCTTCTATGGCTACACCTTC

D gene: TRBD2
clone size: NA
CDR3 length: 16
J gene: TRBJ2-1
V gene: TRBV5-1
CDR3 protein: CASSPQNLAGEGEQFF
CDR3 DNA: TGCGCCAGCAGCCCCCAAAACCTAGCGGGGGAAGGTGAGCAGTTCTTC

D gene: NA
clone size: few
CDR3 length: 11
J gene: TRBJ2-7
V gene: TRBV5-6
CDR3 protein: CASSLYGEEYF
CDR3 DNA: TGTGCCAGCAGCCTGTACGGGGAGGAGTACTTC

D gene: NA
clone size: NA
CDR3 length: 12
J gene: TRBJ1-1
V gene: TRBV2
CDR3 protein: CASSVHDIEAFF
CDR3 DNA: TGTGCCAGCAGTGTACACGATATCGAAGCTTTCTTT

D gene: TRBD1
clone size: NA
CDR3 length: 13
J gene: TRBJ1-1
V gene: TRBV10-3
CDR3 protein: CASRQGLNTEAFF
CDR3 DNA: TGTGCCTCCAGACAGGGCTTGAACACTGAAGCTTTCTTT

D gene: NA
clone size: medium-sized
CDR3 length: 15
J gene: TRBJ2-7
V gene: TRBV7-8
CDR3 protein: CASSLQGTLAHEQYF
CDR3 DNA: TGTGCCAGCAGCTTACAGGGTACTTTAGCCCACGAGCAGTACTTC

D gene: TRBD1
clone size: NA
CDR3 length: 14
J gene: TRBJ1-2
V gene: TRBV19
CDR3 protein: CATSIGTGVYGYTF
CDR3 DNA: TGTGCCACCTCAATCGGGACAGGTGTCTATGGCTACACCTTC

D gene: TRBD2
clone size: NA
CDR3 length: 16
J gene: TRBJ2-3
V gene: TRBV19
CDR3 protein: CASSMTSGGAWDTQYF
CDR3 DNA: TGTGCCAGTAGTATGACTAGCGGGGGGGCTTGGGATACGCAGTATTTT

D gene: TRBD1
clone size: NA
CDR3 length: 15
J gene: TRBJ1-3
V gene: TRBV20-1
CDR3 protein: CSASNPGGRRNTIYF
CDR3 DNA: TGCAGTGCTAGTAACCCAGGGGGAAGGAGAAACACCATATATTTT

D gene: NA
clone size: NA
CDR3 length: 15
J gene: TRBJ1-6
V gene: TRBV9
CDR3 protein: CASSVDTGSGSPLHF
CDR3 DNA: TGTGCCAGCAGCGTAGACACAGGTTCGGGCTCACCCCTCCACTTT

D gene: TRBD2
clone size: NA
CDR3 length: 16
J gene: TRBJ2-5
V gene: TRBV11-2
CDR3 protein: CASSLAVTSGGKTQYF
CDR3 DNA: TGTGCCAGCAGCTTAGCGGTGACTAGCGGGGGAAAGACCCAGTACTTC

D gene: TRBD2
clone size: NA
CDR3 length: 21
J gene: TRBJ2-2
V gene: TRBV12-5
CDR3 protein: CASGLALGSGGPDTNTGELFF
CDR3 DNA: TGTGCTAGTGGTTTGGCACTTGGTAGCGGGGGACCAGATACGAACACCGGGGAGCTGTTTTTT

D gene: NA
clone size: NA
CDR3 length: 15
J gene: TRBJ1-6
V gene: TRBV4-3
CDR3 protein: CASSQDRNSGSPLHF
CDR3 DNA: TGCGCCAGCAGCCAAGATAGGAACAGCGGCTCACCCCTCCACTTT

D gene: TRBD1
clone size: NA
CDR3 length: 13
J gene: TRBJ2-1
V gene: TRBV7-8
CDR3 protein: CASSPDRGNEQFF
CDR3 DNA: TGTGCCAGCAGCCCAGACAGGGGCAATGAGCAGTTCTTC

D gene: NA
clone size: few
CDR3 length: 14
J gene: TRBJ2-5
V gene: TRBV7-9
CDR3 protein: CASSFLLNQETQYF
CDR3 DNA: TGTGCCAGCAGCTTCTTGCTAAATCAAGAGACCCAGTACTTC

D gene: NA
clone size: few
CDR3 length: 13
J gene: TRBJ1-6
V gene: TRBV6-6
CDR3 protein: CATQDSRNSPLHF
CDR3 DNA: TGTGCCACTCAGGACAGTCGGAATTCACCCCTCCACTTT

D gene: NA
clone size: NA
CDR3 length: 16
J gene: TRBJ1-5
V gene: TRBV5-1
CDR3 protein: CASSLGGTYSNQPQHF
CDR3 DNA: TGCGCCAGCAGCTTGGGCGGAACCTATAGCAATCAGCCCCAGCATTTT

D gene: NA
clone size: NA
CDR3 length: 13
J gene: TRBJ2-5
V gene: TRBV11-2
CDR3 protein: CASSSDATGTQYF
CDR3 DNA: TGTGCCAGCAGCTCAGACGCTACGGGGACCCAGTACTTC

D gene: NA
clone size: NA
CDR3 length: 16
J gene: TRBJ1-5
V gene: TRBV7-9
CDR3 protein: CASSLDQGGPNQPQHF
CDR3 DNA: TGTGCCAGCAGCTTAGACCAGGGAGGGCCCAATCAGCCCCAGCATTTT

D gene: NA
clone size: NA
CDR3 length: 15
J gene: TRBJ2-5
V gene: TRBV5-1
CDR3 protein: CASSSQPGQQETQYF
CDR3 DNA: TGCGCCAGCAGCTCACAACCGGGACAACAAGAGACCCAGTACTTC

D gene: NA
clone size: NA
CDR3 length: 10
J gene: TRBJ2-5
V gene: TRBV6-5
CDR3 protein: CASRRETQYF
CDR3 DNA: TGTGCCAGCAGACGGGAGACCCAGTACTTC

D gene: NA
clone size: once
CDR3 length: 15
J gene: TRBJ1-5
V gene: TRBV7-6
CDR3 protein: CASSSQGRGNQPQHF
CDR3 DNA: TGTGCCAGCAGCTCGCAGGGTAGGGGAAATCAGCCCCAGCATTTT